This T cell receptor beta chain came from a study of Ad26.COV2.S vaccination and SARS-CoV-2 variants. Notes on the study in general: Spike-specific TCR breadth in vaccine recipients exceeded that seen in placebo recipients.

Produced via immunoSEQ multiplex PCR; TCRdb's table is partial and in-frame only. This table has 180,000 or so clones, roughly 87% appearing once. CDR3 length equals 15 residues. The ends were cut back, 2 bases at V and 5 bases at J, with 14 bases in the middle. CDR1 and CDR2 from the germline V gene are SGHTA and FQGTGA. Points on this clone: Its antigen is unknown.

This sequence was found in a human donor who had recovered from COVID-19. The sample consisted of peripheral blood, taken after recovery from COVID-19. This chain links TRBV7-3 with TRBJ2-3; D remains unclear. The CDR3 here is CASSLGDRAKDTQYF. The DNA for the CDR3 is TGTGCCAGCAGCTTAGGAGATCGAGCTAAAGATACGCAGTATTTT.